The 10 T cell receptor beta chains reported below all come from one sample, sequenced in a study of blood T cells in healthy people across ages (dated by TCRdb to 2014 to 2015). Libraries came from 5' RACE. The sequencing machine was an Illumina HiSeq 2500. A second PCR of about 7 to 12 cycles was run with a J-beta primer mix and a sample-barcoded 5' primer. TCRdb reprocessing: public reads trimmed at Q25 with fastp, clones called with MiXCR, in-frame beta chains kept. Each CDR3 protein gets just one entry, which takes the most common genes and DNA from the rows behind it. The sample yields about 1,500,000 distinct CDR3 sequences; 28% were counted once. Of the sample, about 7.7% falls within the top ten clones. Source material: blood. The receptor source for this set is a woman under 40 in good health.

The chain couples TRBV28 to TRBJ2-4, with 8 bases aligning to TRBD1. The J call is doubtful: the DNA matches TRBJ2-5 better. The CDR3 consists of 17 residues. From germline, CDR1 is MDHEN and CDR2 SYDVKM. In DNA, the CDR3 is TGTGCCAGCAGTCGAGACAAAACAGGGGGTTTAGGGGAGACCCAGTACTTC. Its translation: CASSRDKTGGLGETQYF.

This clonotype was observed at least ten times. This sequence joins TRBV5-1 and TRBJ2-7; tentatively, D is TRBD2 (5 bases). The CDR3 is 13 amino acids. Germline assignment: CDR1 SGHRS and CDR2 YFSETQ. With 0 bases removed from V and 6 bases from J, the gap between germline ends came to 10 bases. The CDR3 DNA follows: TGCGCCAGCAGCTTGGCGGGAAGCTCCGAGCAGTACTTC. Translated: CASSLAGSSEQYF.

The chain employs TRBV2 and TRBJ2-5; perhaps TRBD2 as D (6 bases). V lost 3 bases and J lost 11, with 19 bases in between. The CDR3 loop spans 14 amino acids. Germline CDR1 is SNHLY and CDR2 is FYNNEI. DNA for the CDR3: TGTGCCAGCAGTGAGGCGGGAACCTACAATGAGCAGTACTTC. Amino acid sequence: CASSEAGTYNEQYF.

Comment on this clonotype: One base away lies a much larger clone, so this may be a sequencing read error. This rearrangement joins TRBV5-5 to TRBJ2-1; no firm D call. Germline V gives CDR1 SGHKS, CDR2 YYEKEE (reference sequence). This CDR3 has 12 residues. The CDR3 sequence is CAGSLGFDEQFF. The CDR3, as DNA: TGTGCCGGCAGCTTGGGCTTCGATGAGCAGTTCTTC.

The chain joins TRBV29-1 to TRBJ2-3, with a possible D match to TRBD2 (6 bases). Germline V CDR1 and CDR2: SQVTM, ANQGSEA. The V end was cut by 7 bases, the J end by 0 bases, with 11 bases between. This CDR3 has 13 residues. CDR3 in amino acids: CSAYGGSTDTQYF. The CDR3 region has the DNA TGCAGCGCTTACGGGGGAAGCACAGATACGCAGTATTTT.

V is TRBV11-2 and J is TRBJ2-5, with 12 bases lining up with TRBD2. Germline-derived CDR1 and CDR2 are SGHAT and FQNNGV. The CDR3 consists of 16 residues. V gave up 3 bases and J gave up 3 bases; unmatched junction bases: 5. CDR3 sequence reads: CASSFTLAGGKETQYF. CDR3 nucleotides: TGTGCCAGCAGCTTCACCCTAGCGGGAGGGAAAGAGACCCAGTACTTC.

Points on this clonotype: An end of the junction differs from the germline gene, which may be a read error. The chain combines TRBV5-1 with TRBJ1-1; 7 nucleotides match TRBD1. Germline V gives CDR1 SGHRS, CDR2 YFSETQ. The CDR3 length is 15 residues. In DNA form, the CDR3 reads TGCGCCAGCAGCTTGGCAGGGGGACTGAACACTGAAGTTTTCTTT. It translates to CASSLAGGLNTEVFF.

A few counts support this clonotype. A much bigger clone sits one base away, suggesting this may be a read error. The CDR3 DNA is TGTGCCAGCAGTATAGGGAACACCGGGGAGCTGTTTTTT. Protein: CASSIGNTGELFF. This rearrangement joins TRBV25-1 to TRBJ2-2; no clear D. The CDR3 is 13 amino acids. Germline lookup yields CDR1 MGHDK and CDR2 SYGVNS. Trimming took 5 bases from V and 1 from J, leaving 5 bases between them. Full variable domain (outside the CDR3, taken from reference TRBV25-1 and TRBJ2-2): EADIYQTPRYLVIGTGKKITLECSQTMGHDKMYWYQQDPGMELHLIHYSYGVNSTEKGDLSSESTVSRIRTEHFPLTLESARPSHTSQYLCASSIGNTGELFFGEGSRLTVL.

This clonotype came up a few times. The chain joins TRBV7-2 to TRBJ2-7; D unclear. This CDR3 is built from 16 residues. In germline, CDR1 is SGHTA, CDR2 FQGNSA. Trimming stripped 5 bases from V and 7 bases from J, with 24 bases between. CDR3 protein: CASSANSGRVWGEQYF. DNA for the CDR3: TGTGCCAGCAGCGCCAATTCGGGTAGAGTTTGGGGTGAGCAGTACTTC. The full variable domain, its missing parts supplied by reference TRBV7-2 and TRBJ2-7, is GAGVSQSPSNKVTEKGKDVELRCDPISGHTALYWYRQSLGQGLEFLIYFQGNSAPDKSGLPSDRFSAERTGGSVSTLTIQRTQQEDSAVYLCASSANSGRVWGEQYFGPGTRLTVT.

This clonotype was counted ten times or more. The rearrangement links TRBV5-1 to TRBJ2-1; TRBD2 matches 7 bases. The CDR3 spans 14 residues. CDR1 is SGHRS and CDR2 is YFSETQ in the germline V gene. J gave up 3 bases and V 5 bases, and 5 bases lay outside the gene matches. As DNA, the CDR3 is TGCGCCAGCAGGCGAGGCGGGGGCTACAATGAGCAGTTCTTC. Its protein product is CASRRGGGYNEQFF.